The entry that follows covers one T cell receptor (beta chain) sequence. The sample belongs to a study of T cell changes during pregnancy in multiple sclerosis. TCRdb keeps only in-frame clones here, not all; method: immunoSEQ multiplex PCR. Here the sample spans around 30,000 clones, around nine tenths being singletons. The sequence came from a female donor with multiple sclerosis, enrolled in a pregnancy study. The sequenced sample was CD8+ T cells from peripheral blood mononuclear cells, obtained in the second trimester of pregnancy.

The CDR3 nucleotides are TGCGCCAGCAGCCGCGGCGGGGGGCGCGAGTCACCCCTCCACTTT. The encoded protein is CASSRGGGRESPLHF. The chain is built from TRBV5-1 and TRBJ1-6, with D possibly TRBD1 on 6 matching bases. V was trimmed by 4 bases and J by 10 bases, leaving 18 bases between them. Germline V gene data show CDR1 as SGHRS and CDR2 as YFSETQ. The CDR3 is made up of 15 amino acids.